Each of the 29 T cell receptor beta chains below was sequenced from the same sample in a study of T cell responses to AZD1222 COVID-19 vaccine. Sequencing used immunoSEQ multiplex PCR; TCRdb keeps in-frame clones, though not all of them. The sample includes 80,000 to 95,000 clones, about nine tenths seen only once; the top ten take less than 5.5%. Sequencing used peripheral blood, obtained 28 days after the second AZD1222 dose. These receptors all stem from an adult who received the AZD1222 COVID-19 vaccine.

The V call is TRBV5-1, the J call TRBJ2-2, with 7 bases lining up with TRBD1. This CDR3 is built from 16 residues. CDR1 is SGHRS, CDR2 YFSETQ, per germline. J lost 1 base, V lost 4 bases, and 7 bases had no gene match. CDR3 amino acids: CASSRRDSLNTGELFF. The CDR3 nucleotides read TGCGCCAGCAGCCGCCGGGACAGTTTGAACACCGGGGAGCTGTTTTTT. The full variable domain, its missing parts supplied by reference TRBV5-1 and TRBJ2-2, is KAGVTQTPRYLIKTRGQQVTLSCSPISGHRSVSWYQQTPGQGLQFLFEYFSETQRNKGNFPGRFSGRQFSNSRSEMNVSTLELGDSALYLCASSRRDSLNTGELFFGEGSRLTVL.

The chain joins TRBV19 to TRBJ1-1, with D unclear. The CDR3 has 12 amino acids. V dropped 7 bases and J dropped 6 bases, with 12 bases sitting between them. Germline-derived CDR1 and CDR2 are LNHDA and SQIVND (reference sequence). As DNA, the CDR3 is TGTGCCAGTAAAGCAGGTGGCCCTGAAGCTTTCTTT. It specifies CASKAGGPEAFF.

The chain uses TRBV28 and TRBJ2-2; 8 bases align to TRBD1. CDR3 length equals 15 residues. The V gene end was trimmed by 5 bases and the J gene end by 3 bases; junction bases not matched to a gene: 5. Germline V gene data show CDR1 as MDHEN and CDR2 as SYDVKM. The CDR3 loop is CASSRTGTHTGELFF. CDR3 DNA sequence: TGTGCCAGCAGTCGGACAGGGACGCACACCGGGGAGCTGTTTTTT.

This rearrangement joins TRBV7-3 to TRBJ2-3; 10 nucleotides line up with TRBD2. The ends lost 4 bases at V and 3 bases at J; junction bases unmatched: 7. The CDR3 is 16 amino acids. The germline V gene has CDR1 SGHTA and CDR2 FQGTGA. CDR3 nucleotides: TGTGCCAGCAGCTCCTCTAGCGGGGGAATGACAGATACGCAGTATTTT. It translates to CASSSSSGGMTDTQYF.

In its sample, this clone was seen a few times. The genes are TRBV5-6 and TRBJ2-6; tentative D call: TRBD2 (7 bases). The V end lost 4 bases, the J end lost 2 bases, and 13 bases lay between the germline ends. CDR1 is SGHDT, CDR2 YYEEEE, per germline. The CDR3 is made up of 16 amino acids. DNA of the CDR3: TGTGCCAGCAGCCCGAAGGGGGGGGCTGGGGCCAACGTCCTGACTTTC. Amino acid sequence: CASSPKGGAGANVLTF. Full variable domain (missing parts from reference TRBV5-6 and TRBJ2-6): DAGVTQSPTHLIKTRGQQVTLRCSPKSGHDTVSWYQQALGQGPQFIFQYYEEEERQRGNFPDRFSGHQFPNYSSELNVNALLLGDSALYLCASSPKGGAGANVLTFGAGSRLTVL.

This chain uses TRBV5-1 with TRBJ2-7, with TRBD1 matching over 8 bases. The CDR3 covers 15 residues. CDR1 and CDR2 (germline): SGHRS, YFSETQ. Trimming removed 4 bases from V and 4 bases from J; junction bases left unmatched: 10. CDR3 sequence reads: CASSRWRTGIYEQYF. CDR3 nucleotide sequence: TGCGCCAGCAGCCGATGGAGGACAGGGATATACGAGCAGTACTTC.

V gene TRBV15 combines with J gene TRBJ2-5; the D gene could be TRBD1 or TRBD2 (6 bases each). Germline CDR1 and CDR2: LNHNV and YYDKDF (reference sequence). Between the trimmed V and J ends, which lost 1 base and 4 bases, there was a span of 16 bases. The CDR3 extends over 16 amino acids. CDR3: CATSRGGAQERETQYF. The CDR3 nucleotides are TGTGCCACCAGCAGAGGGGGGGCACAGGAAAGAGAGACCCAGTACTTC.

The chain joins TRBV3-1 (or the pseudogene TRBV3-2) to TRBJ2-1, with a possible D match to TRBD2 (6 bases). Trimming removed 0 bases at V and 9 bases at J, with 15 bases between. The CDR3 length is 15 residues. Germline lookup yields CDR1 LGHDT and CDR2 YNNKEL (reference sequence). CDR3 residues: CASSQDTSMVGEQFF. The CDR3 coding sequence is TGTGCCAGCAGCCAAGATACTAGCATGGTAGGTGAGCAGTTCTTC.

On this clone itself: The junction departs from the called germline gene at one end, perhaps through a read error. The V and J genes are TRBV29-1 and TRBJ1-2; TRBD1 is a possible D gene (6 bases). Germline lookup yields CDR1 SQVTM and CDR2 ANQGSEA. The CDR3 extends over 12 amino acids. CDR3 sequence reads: CSVEGGLYAYTF. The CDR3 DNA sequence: TGCAGCGTTGAGGGGGGGCTTTATGCCTACACCTTC.

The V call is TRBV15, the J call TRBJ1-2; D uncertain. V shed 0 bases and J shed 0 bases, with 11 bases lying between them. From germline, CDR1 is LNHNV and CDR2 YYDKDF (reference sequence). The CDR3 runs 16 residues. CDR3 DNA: TGTGCCACCAGCAGAGATCCGACGGGAGCTAACTATGGCTACACCTTC. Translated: CATSRDPTGANYGYTF.

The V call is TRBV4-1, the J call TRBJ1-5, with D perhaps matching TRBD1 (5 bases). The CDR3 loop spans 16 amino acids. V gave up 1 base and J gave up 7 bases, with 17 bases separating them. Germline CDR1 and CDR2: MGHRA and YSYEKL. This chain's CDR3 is CASSQVARRGGQPQHF. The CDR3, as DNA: TGCGCCAGCAGCCAAGTCGCCAGGAGGGGAGGGCAGCCCCAGCATTTT.

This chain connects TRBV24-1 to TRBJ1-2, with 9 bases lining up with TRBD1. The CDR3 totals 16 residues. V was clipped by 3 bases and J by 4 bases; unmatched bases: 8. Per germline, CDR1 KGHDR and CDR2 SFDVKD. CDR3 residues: CATSDTRTGVGYGYTF. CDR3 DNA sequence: TGTGCCACCAGTGATACGAGGACAGGGGTGGGCTATGGCTACACCTTC.

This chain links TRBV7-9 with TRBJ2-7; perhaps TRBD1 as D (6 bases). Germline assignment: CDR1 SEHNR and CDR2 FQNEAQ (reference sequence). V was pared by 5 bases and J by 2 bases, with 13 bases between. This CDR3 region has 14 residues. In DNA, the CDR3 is TGTGCCAGCAGCCCACACAGGGAAACCTACGAGCAGTACTTC. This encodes CASSPHRETYEQYF.

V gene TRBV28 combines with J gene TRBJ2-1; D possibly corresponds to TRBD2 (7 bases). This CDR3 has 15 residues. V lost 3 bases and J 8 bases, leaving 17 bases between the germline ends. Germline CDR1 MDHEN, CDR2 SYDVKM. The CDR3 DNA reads TGTGCCAGCAGTTTGGAGGGGGGGCGGTGGGATGAGCAGTTCTTC. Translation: CASSLEGGRWDEQFF.

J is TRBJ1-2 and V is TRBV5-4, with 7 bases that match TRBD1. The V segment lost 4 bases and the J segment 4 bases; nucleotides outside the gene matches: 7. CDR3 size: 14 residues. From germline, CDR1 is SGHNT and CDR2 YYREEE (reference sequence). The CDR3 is CASSLRTGGYGYTF. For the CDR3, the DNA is TGTGCCAGCAGCCTGCGGACAGGTGGCTATGGCTACACCTTC.

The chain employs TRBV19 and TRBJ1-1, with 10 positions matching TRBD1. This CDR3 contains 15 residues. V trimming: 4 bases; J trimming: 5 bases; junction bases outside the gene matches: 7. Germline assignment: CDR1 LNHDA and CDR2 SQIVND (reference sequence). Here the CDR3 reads CASSTRQGAFTEAFF. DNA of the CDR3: TGTGCCAGTAGTACCCGACAGGGGGCATTTACTGAAGCTTTCTTT.

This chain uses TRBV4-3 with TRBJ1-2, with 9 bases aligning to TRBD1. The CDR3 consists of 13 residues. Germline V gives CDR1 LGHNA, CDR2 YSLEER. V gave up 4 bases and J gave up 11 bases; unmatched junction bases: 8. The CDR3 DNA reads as TGCGCCAGCAGCCCCGATCAGACAGGGGGTTACACCTTC. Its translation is CASSPDQTGGYTF.

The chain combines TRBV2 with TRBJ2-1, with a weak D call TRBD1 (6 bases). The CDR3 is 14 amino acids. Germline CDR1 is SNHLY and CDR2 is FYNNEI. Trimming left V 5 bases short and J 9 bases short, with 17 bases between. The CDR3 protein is CASSPRSQGPEQFF. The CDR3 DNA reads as TGTGCCAGCAGTCCGCGAAGCCAGGGGCCTGAGCAGTTCTTC. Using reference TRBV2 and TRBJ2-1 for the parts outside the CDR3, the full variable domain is EPEVTQTPSHQVTQMGQEVILRCVPISNHLYFYWYRQILGQKVEFLVSFYNNEISEKSEIFDDQFSVERPDGSNFTLKIRSTKLEDSAMYFCASSPRSQGPEQFFGPGTRLTVL.

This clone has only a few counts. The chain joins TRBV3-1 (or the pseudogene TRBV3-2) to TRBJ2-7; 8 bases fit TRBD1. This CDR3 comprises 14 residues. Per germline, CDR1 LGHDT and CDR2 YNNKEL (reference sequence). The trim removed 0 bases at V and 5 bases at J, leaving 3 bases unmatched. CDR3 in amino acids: CASSQDRGRDEQYF. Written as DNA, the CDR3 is TGTGCCAGCAGCCAAGACAGGGGGCGGGACGAGCAGTACTTC.

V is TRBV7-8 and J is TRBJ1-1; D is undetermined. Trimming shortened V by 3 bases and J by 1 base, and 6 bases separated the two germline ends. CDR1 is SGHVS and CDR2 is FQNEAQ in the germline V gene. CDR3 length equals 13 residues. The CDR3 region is CASSFSGNTEAFF. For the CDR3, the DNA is TGTGCCAGCAGCTTCTCAGGGAACACTGAAGCTTTCTTT. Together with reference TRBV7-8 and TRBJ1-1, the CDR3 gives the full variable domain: GAGVSQSPRYKVAKRGQDVALRCDPISGHVSLFWYQQALGQGPEFLTYFQNEAQLDKSGLPSDRFFAERPEGSVSTLKIQRTQQEDSAVYLCASSFSGNTEAFFGQGTRLTVV.

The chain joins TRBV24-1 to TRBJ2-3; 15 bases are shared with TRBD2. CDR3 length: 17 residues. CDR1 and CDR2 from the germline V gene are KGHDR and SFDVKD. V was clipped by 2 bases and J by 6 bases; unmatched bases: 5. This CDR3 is CATSDYGLAGGMDTQYF. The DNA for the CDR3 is TGTGCCACCAGTGATTACGGACTAGCGGGGGGGATGGATACGCAGTATTTT.

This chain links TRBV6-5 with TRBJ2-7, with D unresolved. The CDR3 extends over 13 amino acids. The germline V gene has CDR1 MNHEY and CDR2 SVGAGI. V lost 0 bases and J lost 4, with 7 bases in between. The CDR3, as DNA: TGTGCCAGCAGTTACTCGCGCGCTTACGAGCAGTACTTC. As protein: CASSYSRAYEQYF.

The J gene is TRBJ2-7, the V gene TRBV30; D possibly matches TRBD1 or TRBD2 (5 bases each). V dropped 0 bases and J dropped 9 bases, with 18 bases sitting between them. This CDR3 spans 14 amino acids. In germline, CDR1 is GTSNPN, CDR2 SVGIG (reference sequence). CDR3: CAWSVSGAPGWQYF. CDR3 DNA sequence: TGTGCCTGGAGTGTCTCCGGGGCTCCGGGCTGGCAGTACTTC.

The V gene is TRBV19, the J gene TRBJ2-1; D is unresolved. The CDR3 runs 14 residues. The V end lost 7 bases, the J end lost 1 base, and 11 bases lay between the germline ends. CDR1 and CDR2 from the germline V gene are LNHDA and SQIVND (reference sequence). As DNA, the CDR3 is TGTGCCAGTACCGGGCCGAGTTCCTACAATGAGCAGTTCTTC. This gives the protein CASTGPSSYNEQFF.

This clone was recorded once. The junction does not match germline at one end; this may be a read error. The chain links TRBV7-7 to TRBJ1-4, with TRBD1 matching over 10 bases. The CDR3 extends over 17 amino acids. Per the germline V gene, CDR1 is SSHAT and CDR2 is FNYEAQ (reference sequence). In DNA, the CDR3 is TGTGCTAGCAGCTTAGGTCCGTGGACAGGGGGTGATGAAAAACTGTTTTTT. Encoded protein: CASSLGPWTGGDEKLFF.

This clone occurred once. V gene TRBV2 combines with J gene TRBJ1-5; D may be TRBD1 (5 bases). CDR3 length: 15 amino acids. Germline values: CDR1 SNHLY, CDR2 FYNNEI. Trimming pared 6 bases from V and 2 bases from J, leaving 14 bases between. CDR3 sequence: CASRVRGGGNQPQHF. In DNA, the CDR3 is TGTGCCAGCAGGGTTCGGGGGGGTGGCAATCAGCCCCAGCATTTT.

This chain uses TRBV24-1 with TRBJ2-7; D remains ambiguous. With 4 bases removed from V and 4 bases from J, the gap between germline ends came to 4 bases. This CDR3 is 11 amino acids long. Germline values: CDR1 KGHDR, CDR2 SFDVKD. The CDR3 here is CATSDSYEQYF. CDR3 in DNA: TGTGCCACCAGTGACAGTTACGAGCAGTACTTC.

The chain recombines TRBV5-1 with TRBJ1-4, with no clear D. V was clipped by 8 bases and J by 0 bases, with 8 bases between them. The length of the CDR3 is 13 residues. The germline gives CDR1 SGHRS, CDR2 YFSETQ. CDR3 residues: CASGSATNEKLFF. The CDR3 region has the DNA TGCGCCAGTGGCTCGGCAACTAATGAAAAACTGTTTTTT.

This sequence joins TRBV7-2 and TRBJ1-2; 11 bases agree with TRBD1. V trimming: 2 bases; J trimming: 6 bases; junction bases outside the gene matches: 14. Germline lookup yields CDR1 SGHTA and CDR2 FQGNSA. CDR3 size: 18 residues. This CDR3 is CASSLYPPGQGVLDGYTF. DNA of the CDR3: TGTGCCAGCAGCTTATACCCGCCGGGACAGGGGGTATTGGATGGCTACACCTTC.